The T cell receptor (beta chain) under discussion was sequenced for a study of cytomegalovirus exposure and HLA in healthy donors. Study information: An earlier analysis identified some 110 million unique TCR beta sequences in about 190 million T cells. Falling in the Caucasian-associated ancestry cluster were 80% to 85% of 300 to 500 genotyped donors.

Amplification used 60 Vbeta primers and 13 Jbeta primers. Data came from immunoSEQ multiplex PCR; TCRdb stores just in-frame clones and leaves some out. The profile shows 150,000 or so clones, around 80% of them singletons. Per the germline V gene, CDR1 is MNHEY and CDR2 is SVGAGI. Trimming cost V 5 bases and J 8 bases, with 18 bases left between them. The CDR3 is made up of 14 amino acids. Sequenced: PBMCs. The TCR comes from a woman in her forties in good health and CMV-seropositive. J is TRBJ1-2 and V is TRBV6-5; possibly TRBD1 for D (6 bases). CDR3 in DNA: TGTGCCAGCAGTGGGGACATCCCCGGTCGGGGCTACACCTTC. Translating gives CASSGDIPGRGYTF.